A single sample is the source of the 16 T cell receptor beta chains below, sequenced in a study of human thymus T cells. This table comes from immunoSEQ multiplex PCR, and its TCRdb copy is limited to in-frame clones, with some not included. The sample has roughly 86,000 clones, approximately 97% seen once. It was from resections taken during corrective heart surgery that the thymus tissue came. The source material was thymus tissue. The receptors were gathered from a boy younger than two with a congenital heart defect but otherwise immunologically healthy.

This clone was picked up one time. The chain has TRBV23-1 and TRBJ1-5, with D perhaps TRBD1 (6 bases). TRBV23-1 has ORF status, its function being uncertain. This CDR3 region has 23 residues. Trimming cost V 0 bases and J 4 bases, with 34 bases left between them. CDR3 amino acids: CASSQSIFWGRKGVWGQNQPQHF. Here the CDR3 DNA reads TGCGCCAGCAGTCAATCGATATTTTGGGGCAGAAAGGGTGTCTGGGGGCAAAATCAGCCCCAGCATTTT.

The chain links TRBV14 to TRBJ2-7; D gene ambiguous. CDR3 length equals 12 residues. Trimming stripped 1 base from V and 9 bases from J, with 10 bases between. Germline V CDR1 and CDR2: SGHDN, FVKESK. The CDR3 bases are TGTGCCAGCAGCCAAGGATCGAACGGGCAGTACTTC. This sequence encodes CASSQGSNGQYF.

This chain joins TRBV14 and TRBJ2-5; D is perhaps TRBD1 or TRBD2 (6 bases each). Deletions cut 2 bases from V and 2 bases from J, with 9 bases between. The CDR3 is 14 residues long. Germline V gives CDR1 SGHDN, CDR2 FVKESK. This chain's CDR3 is CASSQQGRQETQYF. CDR3 in DNA: TGTGCCAGCAGCCAACAGGGGAGGCAAGAGACCCAGTACTTC.

The chain has TRBV23-1 and TRBJ1-1; 7 nucleotides line up with TRBD1. TRBV23-1 belongs to the ORF category, with a function that is uncertain. The trim removed 8 bases at V and 5 bases at J, leaving 11 bases unmatched. The CDR3 length is 14 residues. The CDR3 coding sequence is TGCGCCAGCCCAGGGGGGGGGCTGAGAACTGAAGCTTTCTTT. Protein sequence: CASPGGGLRTEAFF.

The genes are TRBV7-6 and TRBJ2-5; 9 nucleotides align to TRBD2. CDR3 length: 18 amino acids. The J segment lost 4 bases and the V segment lost 1 base, leaving 13 bases of the junction unmatched. CDR1 and CDR2 (germline): SGHVS, FNYEAQ. The CDR3 is CASSLEDSSGGPSETQYF. CDR3 nucleotides: TGTGCCAGCAGCTTAGAAGACTCCAGCGGGGGGCCGTCAGAGACCCAGTACTTC.

J is TRBJ1-2 and V is TRBV6-9, with D uncertain. V lost 4 bases and J lost 4, with 16 bases in between. The length of the CDR3 is 15 residues. Germline V CDR1 and CDR2: MNHGY, SVAAGI. CDR3 sequence reads: CASSSRADRAYGYTF. The CDR3 bases are TGTGCCAGCAGTTCCCGGGCAGATAGAGCCTATGGCTACACCTTC.

The V gene is TRBV4-2, the J gene TRBJ2-2, with D uncertain. This CDR3 is 13 amino acids long. Trimming pared 0 bases from V and 7 bases from J, leaving 6 bases between. Germline V gene sequence: CDR1 LGHNA, CDR2 YNFKEQ. The CDR3 region has the DNA TGTGCCAGCAGCCAAGATCAGGTCGGGGAGCTGTTTTTT. It translates to CASSQDQVGELFF.

This clone was detected only once. This chain joins TRBV5-1 and TRBJ2-1; 11 bases match TRBD2. V shed 0 bases and J 6 bases; nucleotides not matched to a gene: 14. This CDR3 is 19 amino acids long. CDR1 and CDR2 from the germline V gene are SGHRS and YFSETQ. CDR3 region: CASSLDSGRAHRGGNEQFF. In DNA form, the CDR3 reads TGCGCCAGCAGCTTGGATAGCGGGAGGGCCCATAGGGGTGGCAATGAGCAGTTCTTC.

The table lists this clone with a few counts. This chain joins TRBV7-8 and TRBJ1-6; D remains unclear. This CDR3 region has 16 residues. Germline CDR1 and CDR2: SGHVS and FQNEAQ. Trimming took off 2 bases at V and 4 bases at J, with 12 bases between the two ends. CDR3 nucleotides: TGTGCCAGCAGCTTACTTAAAGGAGGTTATAATTCACCCCTCCACTTT. Translation gives CASSLLKGGYNSPLHF.

The rearrangement joins TRBV5-8 to TRBJ2-7, with D perhaps matching TRBD1 or TRBD2 (6 bases each). CDR1 is SGHTS, CDR2 YDEGEE, per germline. The V end was cut by 6 bases, the J end by 0 bases, with 19 bases between. This CDR3 contains 16 residues. DNA of the CDR3: TGTGCCAGCACCGACTCACAGGGAGGAGGCTCCTACGAGCAGTACTTC. This codes for CASTDSQGGGSYEQYF.

The V and J genes are TRBV21-1 and TRBJ1-5; the table calls TRBD1, which could not be checked here. TRBV21-1 is labeled a pseudogene. The CDR3 has 16 amino acids. In DNA form, the CDR3 reads TGTGCCAGCATCCCGGGACAGGGGGCCATCCGACCGCCCCAGCATTTT. It translates to CASIPGQGAIRPPQHF.

This chain joins TRBV9 and TRBJ2-3; 7 bases are a match to TRBD2. With 7 bases clipped from V and 0 bases from J, the junction kept 11 bases outside the gene matches. Germline-derived CDR1 and CDR2 are SGDLS and YYNGEE. There are 16 residues in the CDR3. The CDR3 here is CASGAGYHYSTDTQYF. As DNA, the CDR3 is TGTGCCAGCGGAGCGGGGTACCACTACAGCACAGATACGCAGTATTTT.

This clone appeared a single time. The chain uses TRBV7-9 and TRBJ2-6; unclear D gene. The CDR3 length is 16 residues. Trimming shortened V by 3 bases and J by 2 bases, and 11 bases separated the two germline ends. Germline assignment: CDR1 SEHNR and CDR2 FQNEAQ (reference sequence). Here the CDR3 reads CASSFPRVTGANVLTF. The CDR3 DNA sequence: TGTGCCAGCAGCTTTCCCCGTGTCACTGGGGCCAACGTCCTGACTTTC.

This chain connects TRBV29-1 to TRBJ2-2, with D possibly being TRBD1 (5 bases). CDR1 and CDR2 (germline): SQVTM, ANQGSEA. The V gene lost 4 bases and the J gene lost 3 bases, with 12 bases spanning the gap. The CDR3 consists of 14 residues. The CDR3 region is CSVAAGIHTGELFF. The CDR3 DNA sequence: TGCAGCGTTGCCGCAGGGATCCACACCGGGGAGCTGTTTTTT.

The gene calls are TRBV5-6 and TRBJ2-3; no reliable D call. This CDR3 region has 15 residues. The V and J ends lost 3 bases and 0 bases respectively, with 11 bases between them. Per the germline V gene, CDR1 is SGHDT and CDR2 is YYEEEE. For the CDR3, the DNA is TGTGCCAGCAGCTGGATGACTGAGAGCACAGATACGCAGTATTTT. Translated: CASSWMTESTDTQYF.

The gene calls are TRBV29-1 and TRBJ1-1, with 7 bases matching TRBD1. Losses at the gene ends were 5 bases for V and 1 base for J; bases not matched to a gene: 10. CDR1 SQVTM and CDR2 ANQGSEA come from the germline V gene. The CDR3 length is 15 residues. CDR3 DNA sequence: TGCAGCGTTTCGTGTCCGGGACAGCCGAACACTGAAGCTTTCTTT. Its protein product is CSVSCPGQPNTEAFF.